Shown below are 32 T cell receptor beta chains from a single sample sequenced in a study of identical twins. In TCRdb, the 5' RACE reads were re-called with MiXCR into one record per CDR3 protein. The sample lists just under 550,000 distinct CDR3 sequences, about 15% seen once, with 0.35% to 0.45% in the top ten. Another study also made use of these data, one on yellow fever vaccine responses in identical twins.

The sample taken for sequencing was CD4+ T cells sorted from blood. All receptors come from a young woman in good health.

This clonotype occurred many times. V gene TRBV5-1 combines with J gene TRBJ2-1; possibly TRBD2 for D (5 bases). V lost 0 bases and J 1 base, leaving 8 bases between the germline ends. This CDR3 contains 15 residues. CDR1 is SGHRS, CDR2 YFSETQ, per germline. Here the CDR3 DNA reads TGCGCCAGCAGCTTGGTCGGGGAATCCTACAATGAGCAGTTCTTC. Protein sequence: CASSLVGESYNEQFF. The variable domain in full, completed from reference TRBV5-1 and TRBJ2-1, reads KAGVTQTPRYLIKTRGQQVTLSCSPISGHRSVSWYQQTPGQGLQFLFEYFSETQRNKGNFPGRFSGRQFSNSRSEMNVSTLELGDSALYLCASSLVGESYNEQFFGPGTRLTVL.

J is TRBJ2-2 and V is TRBV10-3; the match to TRBD1 covers 9 bases. The ends lost 6 bases at V and 4 bases at J; junction bases unmatched: 6. The CDR3 consists of 15 residues. The germline gives CDR1 ENHRY, CDR2 SYGVKD. CDR3 loop: CAISTGGAGTGELFF. CDR3 sequence (DNA): TGTGCCATCAGCACAGGGGGCGCGGGCACCGGGGAGCTGTTTTTT.

The chain combines TRBV5-1 with TRBJ2-1; D is possibly TRBD1 (6 bases). The germline CDR1 and CDR2 sequences are SGHRS and YFSETQ. The CDR3 contains 17 residues. V was clipped by 0 bases and J by 6 bases, with 19 bases between them. The CDR3 nucleotides read TGCGCCAGCAGCTTGGTCCCGGGACATGGGGCCACCAATGAGCAGTTCTTC. Its translation: CASSLVPGHGATNEQFF.

The chain uses TRBV2 and TRBJ2-7; TRBD1 aligns across 9 bases. The CDR3 covers 16 residues. Germline lookup yields CDR1 SNHLY and CDR2 FYNNEI. V shed 7 bases and J 0 bases; nucleotides not matched to a gene: 10. CDR3 bases: TGTGCCAGCAAGCTTGGCGGACAGGGGAGCTCCTACGAGCAGTACGTC. Its translation is CASKLGGQGSSYEQYV.

This clonotype was counted a few times. The genes are TRBV14 and TRBJ2-1; D gene ambiguous. CDR1 is SGHDN and CDR2 is FVKESK in the germline V gene. The V and J ends lost 2 bases and 4 bases respectively, with 9 bases between them. The CDR3 runs 14 residues. The CDR3 nucleotides read TGTGCCAGCAGCCAATATGCTCTATACAATGAGCAGTTCTTC. Translating gives CASSQYALYNEQFF.

This rearrangement joins TRBV20-1 to TRBJ2-7; D assignment may be TRBD1 or TRBD2 (6 bases each). Germline CDR1 and CDR2: DFQATT and SNEGSKA (reference sequence). V shed 5 bases and J shed 2 bases, with 16 bases lying between them. This CDR3 has 14 residues. The DNA of the CDR3 is TGCAGTGCTCCTGAGGGGGGTTCTACCTACGAGCAGTACTTC. Translation gives CSAPEGGSTYEQYF.

This clonotype was detected many times. This chain connects TRBV2 to TRBJ2-2, with unresolved D. The ends were cut back, 4 bases at V and 1 base at J, with 4 bases in the middle. The CDR3 contains 13 residues. Germline loops: CDR1 SNHLY, CDR2 FYNNEI. The CDR3 sequence: CASSGQNTGELFF. The CDR3 bases are TGTGCCAGCAGTGGCCAGAACACCGGGGAGCTGTTTTTT.

This chain links TRBV3-1 with TRBJ2-2; either TRBD1 or TRBD2 may fit D (5 bases each). CDR1 LGHDT and CDR2 YNNKEL come from the germline V gene (reference sequence). V shed 4 bases and J shed 4 bases, with 16 bases lying between them. The CDR3 runs 16 residues. The CDR3 loop is CASSRGVSPGTGELFF. The DNA of the CDR3 is TGTGCCAGCAGCCGAGGGGTTAGCCCGGGCACCGGGGAGCTGTTTTTT.

This clonotype was recorded a few times. The V gene is TRBV29-1, the J gene TRBJ2-2, with TRBD1 matching over 8 bases. J gave up 1 base and V 7 bases, and 2 bases lay outside the gene matches. Per germline, CDR1 SQVTM and CDR2 ANQGSEA. The CDR3 has 13 amino acids. The CDR3 spells CSAGTGNTGELFF. CDR3 sequence (DNA): TGCAGCGCCGGGACAGGGAACACCGGGGAGCTGTTTTTT.

The chain employs TRBV11-2 and TRBJ2-1; 12 positions match TRBD2. J lost 7 bases, V lost 5 bases, and 12 bases had no gene match. From germline, CDR1 is SGHAT and CDR2 FQNNGV. CDR3 length: 17 residues. CDR3 DNA sequence: TGTGCCAGCAGCCACCGGACTAGCGGGATAAAGTTGAATGAGCAGTTCTTC. This codes for CASSHRTSGIKLNEQFF.

This sequence joins TRBV20-1 and TRBJ2-7; a weak D match, TRBD1 (5 bases). The germline gives CDR1 DFQATT, CDR2 SNEGSKA (reference sequence). The V end lost 0 bases, the J end lost 7 bases, and 19 bases lay between the germline ends. The CDR3 consists of 15 residues. DNA for the CDR3: TGCAGTGCTAGAGATCCGAACAGGCCCGAATGGGAGCAGTACGTC. Translating it yields CSARDPNRPEWEQYV.

J is TRBJ2-3 and V is TRBV7-2; D gene uncertain. The CDR3 covers 16 residues. V was trimmed by 1 base and J by 0 bases, leaving 11 bases between them. Germline-derived CDR1 and CDR2 are SGHTA and FQGNSA. The CDR3 bases are TGTGCCAGCAGCTTAGGAATCTGGCGGAGCACAGATACGCAGTATTTT. It yields the protein CASSLGIWRSTDTQYF. Full variable domain (outside the CDR3, taken from reference TRBV7-2 and TRBJ2-3): GAGVSQSPSNKVTEKGKDVELRCDPISGHTALYWYRQSLGQGLEFLIYFQGNSAPDKSGLPSDRFSAERTGGSVSTLTIQRTQQEDSAVYLCASSLGIWRSTDTQYFGPGTRLTVL.

The gene calls are TRBV20-1 and TRBJ2-3; 14 bases agree with TRBD2. The ends lost 0 bases at V and 4 bases at J; junction bases unmatched: 9. The CDR3 consists of 18 residues. The V gene's germline CDR1 is DFQATT and CDR2 SNEGSKA (reference sequence). The CDR3 region is CSARDIGGLAGGSDTQYF. CDR3 sequence (DNA): TGCAGTGCTAGAGATATTGGAGGACTAGCGGGAGGTTCAGATACGCAGTATTTT.

The V and J genes are TRBV27 and TRBJ1-1, with 8 nucleotides matching TRBD1. The V gene's germline CDR1 is MNHEY and CDR2 SMNVEV (reference sequence). The CDR3 totals 15 residues. Losses at the gene ends were 5 bases for V and 5 bases for J; bases not matched to a gene: 10. The CDR3 reads CASSPSGGVGTEAFF. DNA for the CDR3: TGTGCCAGCAGTCCATCAGGGGGCGTAGGGACTGAAGCTTTCTTT.

The sample holds a few counts of this clonotype. This chain connects TRBV14 to TRBJ2-5; no firm D call. Germline CDR1 SGHDN, CDR2 FVKESK. The CDR3 loop spans 14 amino acids. The V and J ends lost 6 bases and 4 bases respectively, with 15 bases between them. CDR3 sequence: CASSTGAGPETQYF. DNA of the CDR3: TGTGCCAGCAGTACCGGCGCAGGACCAGAGACCCAGTACTTC.

The sample holds a few counts of this clonotype. The rearrangement joins TRBV5-5 to TRBJ1-1; a possible D gene is TRBD1 (6 bases). Trimming took off 0 bases at V and 1 base at J, with 10 bases between the two ends. The CDR3 spans 15 residues. Germline CDR1 reads SGHKS; CDR2 reads YYEKEE (reference sequence). The CDR3 loop reads CASSLDRVRNTEAFF. The CDR3 region has the DNA TGTGCCAGCAGCTTGGACAGGGTAAGGAACACTGAAGCTTTCTTT.

This clonotype was recorded a few times. The rearrangement links TRBV9 to TRBJ2-2; tentative D call: TRBD2 (6 bases). This CDR3 spans 16 amino acids. CDR1 and CDR2 (germline): SGDLS, YYNGEE. Trimming left V 3 bases short and J 4 bases short, with 16 bases between. Here the CDR3 reads CASSETNPGGTGELFF. CDR3 in DNA: TGTGCCAGCAGCGAGACCAATCCCGGGGGCACCGGGGAGCTGTTTTTT.

The rearrangement uses TRBV4-2 and TRBJ1-1; TRBD1 matches at 7 bases. CDR3 size: 14 residues. CDR1 is LGHNA, CDR2 YNFKEQ, per germline. Trimming at V came to 4 bases and at J to 4 bases, leaving 6 bases not matched to a gene. In DNA form, the CDR3 reads TGTGCCAGCAGCCGAGAAACAGGGGTCACTGAAGCTTTCTTT. This sequence encodes CASSRETGVTEAFF.

This clonotype occurred a few times. This chain connects TRBV3-1 to TRBJ1-5, with D maybe TRBD1 (6 bases). The V gene lost 2 bases and the J gene lost 1 base, with 9 bases spanning the gap. This CDR3 is 15 amino acids long. Germline lookup yields CDR1 LGHDT and CDR2 YNNKEL (reference sequence). This chain's CDR3 is CASSQMGASNQPQHF. CDR3 bases: TGTGCCAGCAGCCAAATGGGGGCGAGCAATCAGCCCCAGCATTTT.

The V gene is TRBV19, the J gene TRBJ2-7; possibly TRBD1 or TRBD2 for D (6 bases each). Germline assignment: CDR1 LNHDA and CDR2 SQIVND (reference sequence). V lost 4 bases and J 4 bases, leaving 14 bases between the germline ends. This CDR3 is 14 amino acids long. For the CDR3, the DNA is TGTGCCAGTAGTACTAGGGGGGCTTTTTACGAGCAGTACTTC. It translates to CASSTRGAFYEQYF.

The rearrangement uses TRBV7-8 and TRBJ2-1; D may be TRBD1 or TRBD2 (5 bases each). Trimming removed 4 bases from V and 7 bases from J, with 11 bases in between. CDR1 is SGHVS and CDR2 is FQNEAQ in the germline V gene. CDR3 length equals 13 residues. DNA of the CDR3: TGTGCCAGCAGCTCCACTAGGGGAAATGAGCAGTTCTTC. Translated, it gives CASSSTRGNEQFF.

This chain connects TRBV11-2 to TRBJ2-3; D is ambiguous. Trimming removed 2 bases from V and 0 bases from J, with 6 bases in between. Germline assignment: CDR1 SGHAT and CDR2 FQNNGV. The CDR3 totals 14 residues. CDR3 loop: CASSLRPSTDTQYF. The CDR3 DNA follows: TGTGCCAGCAGCTTACGTCCCAGCACAGATACGCAGTATTTT.

V usage is TRBV5-1 and J usage is TRBJ2-7; 9 bases fit TRBD1. Germline V gives CDR1 SGHRS, CDR2 YFSETQ. V gave up 5 bases and J gave up 6 bases; unmatched junction bases: 12. This CDR3 contains 15 residues. This chain's CDR3 is CASSFPGTGMLEQYF. The CDR3 nucleotides read TGCGCCAGCAGTTTTCCCGGGACAGGGATGCTCGAGCAGTACTTC.

The chain carries TRBV11-2 and TRBJ2-1; perhaps TRBD1 as D (6 bases). Trimming took off 10 bases at V and 0 bases at J, with 16 bases between the two ends. The CDR3 consists of 15 residues. Germline CDR1 is SGHAT and CDR2 is FQNNGV. CDR3 loop: CATSRTANSYNEQFF. The CDR3 nucleotides are TGTGCCACCTCCAGGACAGCCAACTCCTACAATGAGCAGTTCTTC.

The table lists this clonotype with a few counts. The chain carries TRBV2 and TRBJ2-3; 11 bases align to TRBD1. The length of the CDR3 is 14 residues. After removal of 6 bases from V and 5 bases from J, the junction contained 4 bases not matched to a gene. Germline assignment: CDR1 SNHLY and CDR2 FYNNEI. The CDR3 protein is CASRDRGRLDTQYF. As DNA, the CDR3 is TGTGCCAGCAGGGACAGGGGGCGCCTAGATACGCAGTATTTT.

Only a few counts were recorded for this clonotype. The chain joins TRBV29-1 to TRBJ2-3; D call uncertain. Germline CDR1 SQVTM, CDR2 ANQGSEA. Trimming shortened V by 2 bases and J by 5 bases, and 14 bases separated the two germline ends. There are 14 residues in the CDR3. The chain's CDR3 is CSVERAKGRDTQYF. As DNA, the CDR3 is TGCAGCGTTGAACGGGCCAAGGGTCGAGATACGCAGTATTTT.

The gene calls are TRBV4-1 and TRBJ2-4; tentative D call: TRBD1 (6 bases). Trimming took off 0 bases at V and 0 bases at J, with 12 bases between the two ends. Germline CDR1 and CDR2: MGHRA and YSYEKL. There are 17 residues in the CDR3. Here the CDR3 DNA reads TGCGCCAGCAGCCAAGAACAGGGTGTCCTAGCCAAAAACATTCAGTACTTC. This codes for CASSQEQGVLAKNIQYF.

This chain joins TRBV20-1 and TRBJ2-3, with TRBD2 identical over 7 bases. CDR1 is DFQATT and CDR2 is SNEGSKA in the germline V gene (reference sequence). J was trimmed by 2 bases and V by 7 bases; bases with no gene match: 12. The CDR3 contains 15 residues. The CDR3, as DNA: TGCAGTGTGGGGAGGGATTTAACAGTCACAGATACGCAGTATTTT. Protein sequence: CSVGRDLTVTDTQYF.

This clonotype was picked up many times. The chain couples TRBV28 to TRBJ2-1; 11 bases match TRBD2. Germline values: CDR1 MDHEN, CDR2 SYDVKM. The V and J ends lost 6 bases and 2 bases, in that order; junction bases with no gene match: 3. The CDR3 is made up of 15 amino acids. CDR3 loop: CASRNSGGAYNEQFF. CDR3 DNA: TGTGCCAGCAGAAATAGCGGGGGGGCCTACAATGAGCAGTTCTTC.

The chain uses TRBV10-3 and TRBJ2-1; 7 nucleotides align to TRBD1. The germline V gene encodes CDR1 ENHRY and CDR2 SYGVKD. The CDR3 spans 15 residues. With 7 bases clipped from V and 3 bases from J, the junction kept 9 bases outside the gene matches. The CDR3 DNA follows: TGTGCCATCAACCGAGACAGGGTAAGCTACAATGAGCAGTTCTTC. Encoded protein: CAINRDRVSYNEQFF.

This clonotype was seen only a few times. The J gene is TRBJ2-3, the V gene TRBV5-4; possibly TRBD1 or TRBD2 for D (6 bases each). The CDR3 runs to 13 residues. V gave up 4 bases and J gave up 6 bases, with 12 bases separating them. Germline V gene sequence: CDR1 SGHNT, CDR2 YYREEE (reference sequence). CDR3 region: CASSATGGDTQYF. The CDR3 DNA follows: TGTGCCAGCAGCGCGACAGGAGGGGATACGCAGTATTTT.

Details on this clonotype: The junction departs from germline at one end; a sequencing error may be responsible. This sequence joins TRBV12-3 or TRBV12-4 and TRBJ2-2, with D maybe TRBD2 (6 bases). The CDR3 sequence is 14 residues long. This CDR3 is CASSLGGNTGQLFF. The CDR3 region has the DNA TGTGCCAGCAGTTTAGGCGGGAACACCGGGCAGCTGTTTTTT.